The rows below give T cell receptor beta chains drawn from one sample of a study of OX40 agonist ivuxolimab in advanced cancers. TCRdb keeps only in-frame clones here, not all; method: immunoSEQ multiplex PCR. The sample contains 65,000 to 80,000 clones, 84% of which appear only once. Here the sequenced sample was CD4+ or CD8+ T cells sorted from blood, taken in a trial of the OX40 agonist ivuxolimab. The origin of the receptors is an adult with an advanced solid tumor such as melanoma, head and neck, liver or kidney cancer. Each CDR3 is given with its conserved first and last residue. D genes are given only for firm matches. Size is stated for part of the rows, as once, few or many counts, or as a class when the clone is expanded.

d_call	v_call	clone_size	j_call	cdr3_nt	cdr3_aa
TRBD1	TRBV7-3	NA	TRBJ1-1	TGTGCCAGCAGCAAAGAGACAGGGTACGGTAAAGCTTTCTTT	CASSKETGYGKAFF
NA	TRBV27	NA	TRBJ2-7	TGTGCCAGCAGTTTATCGGGGCAGGGAGGTAGGGAGCAGTACTTC	CASSLSGQGGREQYF
TRBD2	TRBV4-1	NA	TRBJ2-1	TGCGCCAGCAGACACACTCTAGCGGGGGTCTACAATGAGCAGTTCTTC	CASRHTLAGVYNEQFF
NA	TRBV30	NA	TRBJ1-4	TGTGCCTGGAGACCCAAAAGCATAGGTGAAAAACTGTTTTTT	CAWRPKSIGEKLFF
TRBD2	TRBV15	NA	TRBJ2-3	TGTGCCACCAGCAGTCCATTATGGCGGGGGGGCTCAGATACGCAGTATTTT	CATSSPLWRGGSDTQYF
NA	TRBV28	NA	TRBJ1-2	TGTGCCAGCAGTACAACAGCCGGATATGGCTACACCTTC	CASSTTAGYGYTF
NA	TRBV4-3	NA	TRBJ1-1	TGCGCCAGCAGCCAAGATGTCTTCCAAGACACTGAAGCTTTCTTT	CASSQDVFQDTEAFF
NA	TRBV5-4	NA	TRBJ2-5	TGTGCCAGCAGCTTGTATCGGGTATACCAAGAGACCCAGTACTTC	CASSLYRVYQETQYF
TRBD1	TRBV4-3	NA	TRBJ1-2	TGCGCCAGCAGCCAAGAGAGGACAGGGGTCGGCTACACCTTC	CASSQERTGVGYTF
TRBD2	TRBV4-3	NA	TRBJ2-1	TGCGCCAGCAGCCAAGCCCTAACAGGGACTAGGTTCTTC	CASSQALTGTRFF
NA	TRBV28	NA	TRBJ2-7	TGTGCCAGCAGTAACCTCAAAGGGTTAGTTAGTGAGCAGTACTTC	CASSNLKGLVSEQYF
NA	TRBV7-3	NA	TRBJ2-1	TGTGCCAGCAGCTTAACTGGGTACAATGAGCAGTTCTTC	CASSLTGYNEQFF
NA	TRBV10-2	NA	TRBJ2-6	TGCGCCAGCGGAGACAAGACCAACGTCCTGACTTTC	CASGDKTNVLTF
NA	TRBV29-1	NA	TRBJ2-3	TGCAGCGACAGGACAGCGAGCACAGATACGCAGTATTTT	CSDRTASTDTQYF
NA	TRBV5-4	NA	TRBJ1-1	TGTGCCAGCAGTTCTGACCCGAACACTGAAGCTTTCTTT	CASSSDPNTEAFF
TRBD2	TRBV7-2	once	TRBJ2-4	TGTGCCAGCAGCTTAGCGGGAGGGCTAAAAAACATTCAGTACTTC	CASSLAGGLKNIQYF
NA	TRBV6-1	few	TRBJ2-5	TGTGCCAGCAGTGAATTCGAGACCCAGTACTTC	CASSEFETQYF
TRBD1	TRBV15	NA	TRBJ1-5	TGTGCCACCGGACAGGGGGGTTATAGCAATCAGCCCCAGCATTTT	CATGQGGYSNQPQHF
NA	TRBV7-9	NA	TRBJ2-3	TGTGCCAGCAGGGTAACTACTACAGATACGCAGTATTTT	CASRVTTTDTQYF
NA	TRBV19	few	TRBJ2-4	TGTGCCAGTAGTATCGCACAGCACTTAGCCAAAAACATTCAGTACTTC	CASSIAQHLAKNIQYF
TRBD1	TRBV19	NA	TRBJ1-1	TGTGCCAGTAGCCCCGGACAGGTCGCGTCGGCTTTCTTT	CASSPGQVASAFF
NA	TRBV7-8	NA	TRBJ1-2	TGTGCCAGCAGCTTAGGCCGCCAAAAGTACGGTGGCTACACCTTC	CASSLGRQKYGGYTF
TRBD2	TRBV7-9	once	TRBJ2-1	TGTGCCAGCAGCTTACTAGCGGGGTGGGACAATGAGCAGTTCTTC	CASSLLAGWDNEQFF
NA	TRBV28	NA	TRBJ1-5	TGTGCCAGCAGCCGGGACCTGAATCAGCCCCAGCATTTT	CASSRDLNQPQHF
TRBD1	TRBV18	NA	TRBJ2-3	TGTGCCAGCTCACCGGGACAGGGCGCTATTACAGATACGCAGTATTTT	CASSPGQGAITDTQYF
TRBD2	TRBV19	once	TRBJ2-1	TGTGCCAGTAGTAGGGGACTAGCGGGGAACAATGAGCAGTTCTTC	CASSRGLAGNNEQFF